This TCR beta chain was recorded in a study of blood T cell repertoires in COVID-19. This clone was seen a few times. Cohort 3 recovery required two negative PCRs, clearance, or symptom resolution. This table comes from immunoSEQ multiplex PCR, and its TCRdb copy is limited to in-frame clones, with some not included. The table shows 160,000 or so clones, with approximately 81% occurring only once. CDR3 length: 14 amino acids. V was shortened by 6 bases and J by 5 bases, with 16 bases between the two germline ends. Germline V gene sequence: CDR1 MNHEY, CDR2 SVGAGI. The sequenced sample consisted of PBMCs or T cells enriched from blood (not recorded which). The clonotype was recovered from a woman aged 50 to 60 who had recovered from COVID-19. The V call is TRBV6-5, the J call TRBJ1-1; a possible D gene is TRBD1 (6 bases). CDR3 DNA: TGTGCCAGCAGACCTAACGACAGGTTGACTGAAGCTTTCTTT. As protein: CASRPNDRLTEAFF.